The 24 T cell receptor beta chains below all came from one sample that was sequenced in a study of T cells in Graves' hyperthyroidism and ophthalmopathy. Amplification targeted TCR beta CDR3 regions from RNA transcripts. First-round RT-PCR of the TCR CDR3 relied on the HTBI primer set. TCRdb analysed the multiplex PCR reads with MiXCR anew, one entry per CDR3 protein. The sample records around 600,000 distinct CDR3 sequences, 15% to 17% being singletons. The source material was blood. These TCRs come from a woman in her twenties or thirties with Graves' hyperthyroidism.

This clonotype has ten or more counts. The chain employs TRBV20-1 and TRBJ2-1; weak D call: TRBD2 (6 bases). Germline loops: CDR1 DFQATT, CDR2 SNEGSKA (reference sequence). The CDR3 runs to 16 residues. V lost 6 bases and J lost 5, with 23 bases in between. DNA of the CDR3: TGCAGTGCCCCGATTCCCACGGGAGCGGGTAACAATGAGCAGTTCTTC. It yields the protein CSAPIPTGAGNNEQFF.

At least ten counts were recorded for this clonotype. The chain carries TRBV2 and TRBJ1-3; 7 bases are shared with TRBD1. V shed 6 bases, J shed 3 bases, and the junction held 5 bases outside the gene matches. The CDR3 totals 14 residues. Germline lookup yields CDR1 SNHLY and CDR2 FYNNEI. The CDR3 loop is CASSTDRVGNTIYF. CDR3 DNA sequence: TGTGCCAGCAGCACTGACAGGGTTGGAAACACCATATATTTT.

This clonotype was observed a handful of times. No conserved phenylalanine or tryptophan ends this CDR3, so it is likely a read error. This rearrangement joins TRBV20-1 to TRBJ2-3; D call uncertain. Germline lookup yields CDR1 DFQATT and CDR2 SNEGSKA (reference sequence). The CDR3 covers 15 residues. V lost 2 bases and J lost 2, with 14 bases in between. This chain's CDR3 is CSARRNGGNTDTQYS. In nucleotides, the CDR3 is TGCAGTGCTAGACGGAATGGCGGCAACACAGATACGCAGTATTCT.

This clonotype was recorded at least ten times. The V gene is TRBV20-1, the J gene TRBJ2-7; 14 positions agree with TRBD2. Looked up from germline, CDR1 is DFQATT and CDR2 is SNEGSKA (reference sequence). The CDR3 length is 18 residues. V was clipped by 1 base and J by 3 bases; unmatched bases: 11. Here the CDR3 DNA reads TGCAGTGCTAGAGGGTCGGGACTAGCGGGAGCTGCAATCTACGAGCAGTACTTC. Its protein product is CSARGSGLAGAAIYEQYF.

The genes are TRBV19 and TRBJ2-2; unclear D gene. Per germline, CDR1 LNHDA and CDR2 SQIVND (reference sequence). The length of the CDR3 is 13 residues. V gave up 7 bases and J gave up 5 bases, with 11 bases separating them. In DNA, the CDR3 is TGTGCCAGTATGGGTTATCGAACCGGGGAGCTGTTTTTT. It encodes CASMGYRTGELFF.

This clonotype turned up a few times. The chain is built from TRBV7-6 and TRBJ2-2; 7 bases line up with TRBD2. V was pared by 7 bases and J by 6 bases, with 11 bases of the junction left unmatched. This CDR3 is built from 15 residues. The germline gives CDR1 SGHVS, CDR2 FNYEAQ. This CDR3 is CASNGFKRGAGELFF. Here the CDR3 DNA reads TGTGCCAGCAATGGGTTTAAACGGGGGGCCGGGGAGCTGTTTTTT.

The V gene is TRBV19, the J gene TRBJ2-1, with D possibly TRBD2 on 5 matching bases. The ends were cut back, 3 bases at V and 3 bases at J, with 12 bases in the middle. This CDR3 has 15 amino acids. The V gene's germline CDR1 is LNHDA and CDR2 SQIVND (reference sequence). The CDR3 DNA reads as TGTGCCAGTAGTATCTATGATAGCGACTACAATGAGCAGTTCTTC. This gives the protein CASSIYDSDYNEQFF.

At least ten counts were recorded for this clonotype. The rearrangement uses TRBV20-1 and TRBJ2-7, with D uncertain. CDR3 length: 11 residues. Trimming took off 4 bases at V and 3 bases at J, with 7 bases between the two ends. CDR1 and CDR2 (germline): DFQATT, SNEGSKA (reference sequence). Here the CDR3 reads CSATPGYEQYF. The CDR3 DNA reads TGCAGTGCTACACCGGGCTACGAGCAGTACTTC.

The chain links TRBV19 to TRBJ2-7, with no clear D. The CDR3 is made up of 14 amino acids. V was clipped by 3 bases and J by 6 bases, with 15 bases between them. Germline assignment: CDR1 LNHDA and CDR2 SQIVND (reference sequence). CDR3: CASSMGPGRSEQYF. The DNA for the CDR3 is TGTGCCAGTAGTATGGGTCCCGGACGGAGCGAGCAGTACTTC.

Many counts were recorded for this clonotype. The genes are TRBV20-1 and TRBJ2-3; D uncertain. The CDR3 spans 13 residues. From germline, CDR1 is DFQATT and CDR2 SNEGSKA (reference sequence). Trimming stripped 1 base from V and 4 bases from J, with 9 bases between. The CDR3 loop is CSARVHFPDTQYF. DNA of the CDR3: TGCAGTGCTAGAGTCCACTTTCCAGATACGCAGTATTTT.

This clonotype was recorded at least ten times. This chain uses TRBV11-2 with TRBJ2-7; possible D gene TRBD1, 6 bases. Per the germline V gene, CDR1 is SGHAT and CDR2 is FQNNGV. This CDR3 has 13 residues. V was pared by 7 bases and J by 2 bases, with 12 bases between. The CDR3 spells CASTSAGAYEQYF. CDR3 sequence (DNA): TGTGCCAGCACCTCGGCAGGGGCCTACGAGCAGTACTTC.

This clonotype was counted a few times. The chain joins TRBV9 to TRBJ2-3; 9 bases line up with TRBD1. Trimming removed 0 bases from V and 4 bases from J; junction bases left unmatched: 3. Germline CDR1 reads SGDLS; CDR2 reads YYNGEE. The CDR3 consists of 15 residues. The DNA of the CDR3 is TGTGCCAGCAGCGTAGAGGGACAGGGTTCAGATACGCAGTATTTT. It encodes CASSVEGQGSDTQYF.

This clonotype was observed many times. The J gene is TRBJ2-1, the V gene TRBV7-6, with 13 bases identical to TRBD2. CDR1 is SGHVS and CDR2 is FNYEAQ in the germline V gene. The CDR3 spans 14 residues. V lost 4 bases and J lost 9; bases outside the gene matches: 3. CDR3 bases: TGTGCCAGCAGCTGGACTAGCGGGAGATCTGAGCAGTTCTTC. It encodes CASSWTSGRSEQFF.

In its sample, this clonotype was seen a few times. V is TRBV20-1 and J is TRBJ2-4; 13 positions agree with TRBD2. CDR3 length: 14 residues. The J segment lost 9 bases and the V segment lost 6 bases, leaving 8 bases of the junction unmatched. Germline lookup yields CDR1 DFQATT and CDR2 SNEGSKA (reference sequence). The CDR3 region is CSALGLAGDVIQYF. The CDR3 region has the DNA TGCAGTGCCCTTGGACTAGCGGGAGATGTCATTCAGTACTTC.

At least ten counts were recorded for this clonotype. The rearrangement joins TRBV7-3 to TRBJ2-3; D is ambiguous. Germline CDR1 and CDR2: SGHTA and FQGTGA. The V end lost 5 bases, the J end lost 0 bases, and 18 bases lay between the germline ends. The CDR3 is 17 residues long. This chain's CDR3 is CASSLQGSRPSTDTQYF. CDR3 coding DNA: TGTGCCAGCAGCCTCCAAGGGTCTCGACCTAGCACAGATACGCAGTATTTT.

This clonotype was observed at least ten times. A clone one base away is much larger, so this may be a read error. The chain has TRBV7-2 and TRBJ2-5, with no clear D. The CDR3 loop spans 11 amino acids. Trimming took off 3 bases at V and 3 bases at J, with 2 bases between the two ends. In germline, CDR1 is SGHTA, CDR2 FQGNSA. CDR3 in amino acids: CASSFKETQYF. Written as DNA, the CDR3 is TGTGCCAGCAGCTTCAAAGAGACCCAGTACTTC.

This clonotype appeared many times. The V call is TRBV28, the J call TRBJ1-4; 7 bases fit TRBD1. After removal of 5 bases from V and 4 bases from J, the junction contained 7 bases not matched to a gene. Germline assignment: CDR1 MDHEN and CDR2 SYDVKM. The CDR3 has 15 residues. This CDR3 is CASSVGTAVNEKLFF. The CDR3 DNA reads TGTGCCAGCAGTGTCGGGACAGCAGTTAATGAAAAACTGTTTTTT.

This clonotype turned up a few times. This chain connects TRBV27 to TRBJ2-2; 8 nucleotides align to TRBD2. From germline, CDR1 is MNHEY and CDR2 SMNVEV (reference sequence). Losses at the gene ends were 7 bases for V and 6 bases for J; bases not matched to a gene: 7. The CDR3 runs 14 residues. The CDR3 loop is CASTSKAGAGELFF. CDR3 sequence (DNA): TGTGCCAGCACCTCCAAAGCGGGAGCCGGGGAGCTGTTTTTT.

On this clonotype itself: Being one base from a much bigger clone, this may be a read error. The chain links TRBV5-1 to TRBJ1-6, with D tentatively TRBD1 (6 bases). In germline, CDR1 is SGHRS, CDR2 YFSETQ. The CDR3 length is 13 residues. In nucleotides, the CDR3 is TGCGCCAGCAGCACTCCAGGGGATTCACCCTTCCACTTT. Its protein is CASSTPGDSPFHF.

This clonotype was recorded only once. The rearrangement links TRBV5-1 to TRBJ2-7; 11 bases are shared with TRBD2. The CDR3 totals 15 residues. The germline gives CDR1 SGHRS, CDR2 YFSETQ. V shed 4 bases and J 4 bases; nucleotides not matched to a gene: 7. CDR3 DNA: TGCGCCAGCAGCAGCGGACTAGCGGGCTTATACGAGCAGTACTTC. Amino acids: CASSSGLAGLYEQYF.

This clonotype was detected many times. CDR3 protein: CASSRTGTLSDQPQHF. CDR3 in DNA: TGTGCCAGCTCACGTACCGGGACATTAAGCGATCAGCCCCAGCATTTT. The genes are TRBV18 and TRBJ1-5; TRBD1 might be the D (6 bases). V lost 4 bases and J lost 5, with 18 bases in between. This CDR3 comprises 16 residues. From germline, CDR1 is KGHSH and CDR2 LQKENI.

V is TRBV15 and J is TRBJ2-5, with a tentative D call TRBD2 (5 bases). The germline V gene has CDR1 LNHNV and CDR2 YYDKDF (reference sequence). The length of the CDR3 is 15 residues. V gave up 1 base and J gave up 1 base, with 10 bases separating them. The DNA of the CDR3 is TGTGCCACCAGCAGAGTGGAGGATTTCCAAGAGACCCAGTACTTC. The encoded protein is CATSRVEDFQETQYF.

This clonotype was counted only a few times. The gene calls are TRBV4-1 and TRBJ2-3; TRBD1 matches 9 bases. CDR1 and CDR2 (germline): MGHRA, YSYEKL. J gave up 4 bases and V 3 bases, and 2 bases lay outside the gene matches. The CDR3 extends over 14 amino acids. The CDR3 spells CASSHRQGADTQYF. CDR3 coding DNA: TGCGCCAGCAGCCACCGACAGGGGGCAGATACGCAGTATTTT.

This clonotype showed up many times. The CDR3 loop reads CASSQGSGSGEQFF. In DNA, the CDR3 is TGTGCCAGCAGTCAGGGGTCGGGCAGCGGAGAGCAGTTCTTC. The V gene is TRBV27, the J gene TRBJ2-1; TRBD1 might be the D (6 bases). CDR3 size: 14 residues. V was trimmed by 5 bases and J by 10 bases, leaving 18 bases between them. Germline CDR1 and CDR2: MNHEY and SMNVEV (reference sequence).